This TCR beta chain was documented in a study of neurological immune-mediated disorders. General study points: None of the CDR3 amino acid sequences of expanded clones were shared across subjects, and this suggested private repertoires in all groups. HTLV-1-associated myelopathy displayed the greatest TCR clonal expansion, and multiple sclerosis exhibited the smallest, lower than that of healthy controls.

5'RACE generated cDNA with 10-nucleotide random UMIs. TCRdb recomputed calls from the 5' RACE reads with MiXCR, one row per CDR3 protein. The data show tens of thousands of distinct CDR3 sequences, with 4.6% seen just once and 23% held by the top ten. The V gene's germline CDR1 is SGHRS and CDR2 YFSETQ. This CDR3 has 15 residues. V shed 4 bases and J 5 bases; nucleotides not matched to a gene: 12. This clonotype was seen at least ten times. The antigen is not known. PBMCs stored at -80 C, numbering 2 million, were the origin of the unsorted libraries. Sequenced input: PBMCs. The clonotype originates from a man aged 18 to 30 in good health. This sequence joins TRBV5-1 and TRBJ2-7; TRBD1 agrees at 7 bases. CDR3 protein: CASSPGSTGMHEQYF. As DNA, the CDR3 is TGCGCCAGCAGCCCAGGCTCGACAGGGATGCACGAGCAGTACTTC.